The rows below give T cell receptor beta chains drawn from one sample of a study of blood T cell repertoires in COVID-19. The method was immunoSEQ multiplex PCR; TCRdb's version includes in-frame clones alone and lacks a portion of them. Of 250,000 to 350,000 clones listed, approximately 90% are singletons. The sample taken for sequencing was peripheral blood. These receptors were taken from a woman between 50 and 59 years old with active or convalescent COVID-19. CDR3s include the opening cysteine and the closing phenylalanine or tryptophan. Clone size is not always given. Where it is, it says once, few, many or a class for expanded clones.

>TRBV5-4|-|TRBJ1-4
CASSLGQPMNEKLFF
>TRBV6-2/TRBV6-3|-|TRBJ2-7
CASSYPDSTYEQYF
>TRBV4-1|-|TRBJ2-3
CASSQLYRAGSTDTQYF
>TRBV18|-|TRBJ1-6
CASSPHPQGSSYNSPLHF
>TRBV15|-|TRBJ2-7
CATSTGGRNEQYF
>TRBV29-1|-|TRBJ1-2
CSVETKDRYAPYTF
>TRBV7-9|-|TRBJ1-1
CASSLFGGPLDEAFF
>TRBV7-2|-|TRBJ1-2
CASSPYRGLYGYTF
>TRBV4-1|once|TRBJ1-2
CASSQERASGYGYTF
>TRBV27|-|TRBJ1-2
CASSLSAGANYGYTF
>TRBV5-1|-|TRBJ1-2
CASSFGTGSYGYTF
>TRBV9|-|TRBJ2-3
CASSVGTSVDTQYF
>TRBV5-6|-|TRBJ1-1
CASSLQQGLNEAFF
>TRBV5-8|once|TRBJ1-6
CASSLGQADYNSPLHF
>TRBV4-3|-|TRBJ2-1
CASSRRAGGGYNEQFF
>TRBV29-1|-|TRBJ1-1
CSVQGSGTEAFF
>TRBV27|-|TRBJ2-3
CASSFLTSGFRTDTQYF
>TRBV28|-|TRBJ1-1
CATLRGRDTEAFF
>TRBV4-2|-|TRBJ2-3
CASSQGRSDTQYF
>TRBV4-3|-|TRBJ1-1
CASSQGRGTEAFF
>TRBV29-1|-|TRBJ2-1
CSVEETSGRALLNEQFF
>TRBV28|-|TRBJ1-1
CASSLRPAQAFF
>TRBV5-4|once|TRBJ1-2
CASSLDLVDYGYTF
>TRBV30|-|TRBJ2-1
CAWRVPVSSYNEQFF
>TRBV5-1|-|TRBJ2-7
CASSLGGQGPSYEQYF
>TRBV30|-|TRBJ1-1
CAWTLGGTEAFF
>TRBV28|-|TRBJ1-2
CASSQQGSYGYTF
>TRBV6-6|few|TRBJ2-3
CASRSGLAGGPDTQYF
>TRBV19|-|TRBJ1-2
CASSTGTGLNYGYTF
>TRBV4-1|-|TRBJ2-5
CASSPRLSGGGETQYF
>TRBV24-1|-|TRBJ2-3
CATRPGGQGNTDTQYF
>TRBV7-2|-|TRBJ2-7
CASTWGGTAYEQYF
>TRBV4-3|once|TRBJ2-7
CASSQDRGGSLYEQYF
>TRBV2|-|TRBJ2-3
CASRRTSVGTDTQYF
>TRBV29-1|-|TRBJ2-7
CSVEGTSGSYYEQYF
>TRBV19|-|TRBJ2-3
CASSMGTRTDTQYF
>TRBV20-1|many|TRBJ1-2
CSARRGRGYTF